Below, 25 T cell receptor beta chains from the same sample are listed, as sequenced in a study of blood T cells in healthy people across ages (dated by TCRdb to the mid-2010s). Preparation of the library involved 5' RACE. These reads were obtained on an Illumina HiSeq 2500. A second PCR of roughly 7 to 11 cycles was performed with a sample-barcoded 5' primer and a J-beta primer mix. TCRdb took the public reads, trimmed them with fastp at Q25, ran MiXCR for clone calling and kept in-frame beta chains. Rows matching on CDR3 protein sequence are summarized as one entry with the most common DNA and genes. Counted in this sample were about a million distinct CDR3 sequences; roughly 43% of them appeared once. Clones ranked in the top ten supply around an eighth of the sample. The material sequenced was blood. The receptors here all came from a man under 40 in good health.

In this sample, this clonotype turned up once. The J gene is TRBJ2-7, the V gene TRBV12-3 or TRBV12-4; D is ambiguous. Trimming took off 3 bases at V and 1 base at J, with 7 bases between the two ends. This CDR3 has 13 amino acids. DNA of the CDR3: TGTGCCAGCAGTTTCCACGGGTCCTACGAGCAGTACTTC. Its protein product is CASSFHGSYEQYF.

The rearrangement uses TRBV4-1 and TRBJ2-4; 7 bases match TRBD1. The V gene's germline CDR1 is MGHRA and CDR2 YSYEKL. V was clipped by 0 bases and J by 0 bases; unmatched bases: 11. The CDR3 totals 19 residues. CDR3 protein: CASSQDFQGGKLAKNIQYF. DNA for the CDR3: TGCGCCAGCAGCCAAGATTTTCAAGGGGGCAAACTAGCCAAAAACATTCAGTACTTC.

A note on this clonotype: The junction departs from germline at one end; a sequencing error may be responsible. CDR3: CASSLAADKSYEQYF. The CDR3 nucleotides are TGCGCCAGTAGCTTGGCGGCAGATAAAAGCTACGAGCAGTACTTC. The J gene is TRBJ2-5, the V gene TRBV5-1; no firm D call. The J call could be wrong; TRBJ2-7 is a better fit for the DNA end. The germline gives CDR1 SGHRS, CDR2 YFSETQ. CDR3 length equals 15 residues.

This chain joins TRBV15 and TRBJ2-7; D perhaps matches TRBD1 (6 bases). Germline CDR1 LNHNV, CDR2 YYDKDF (reference sequence). The length of the CDR3 is 12 residues. V lost 1 base and J lost 7, with 8 bases in between. The DNA for the CDR3 is TGTGCCACCAGCAGAGTCGACAGGGAGCAGTACTTC. It translates to CATSRVDREQYF.

The rearrangement uses TRBV2 and TRBJ1-1, with a tentative D call TRBD1 (5 bases). The CDR3 length is 14 residues. V was pared by 6 bases and J by 3 bases, with 14 bases between. Germline V CDR1 and CDR2: SNHLY, FYNNEI. CDR3 loop: CASSGILGDTEAFF. The CDR3 DNA reads as TGTGCCAGCAGCGGTATCCTGGGGGACACTGAAGCTTTCTTT.

V and J are TRBV20-1 and TRBJ2-7, with 7 positions matching TRBD1. The CDR3 contains 13 residues. J was trimmed by 3 bases and V by 6 bases; bases with no gene match: 8. Germline CDR1 reads DFQATT; CDR2 reads SNEGSKA (reference sequence). The chain's CDR3 is CSAGTGASYEQYF. The DNA of the CDR3 is TGCAGTGCGGGAACAGGGGCGAGCTACGAGCAGTACTTC.

The V gene is TRBV20-1, the J gene TRBJ2-7; 7 positions agree with TRBD1. CDR3 size: 16 residues. The trim removed 3 bases at V and 4 bases at J, leaving 15 bases unmatched. Germline V lookup: CDR1 DFQATT, CDR2 SNEGSKA (reference sequence). The chain's CDR3 is CSASSGITGVFYEQYF. As DNA, the CDR3 is TGCAGTGCTAGTAGTGGTATAACAGGGGTATTTTACGAGCAGTACTTC.

This clonotype was seen a few times. The rearrangement joins TRBV25-1 to TRBJ2-3, with D hard to call. Germline CDR1 is MGHDK and CDR2 is SYGVNS. V was cut by 6 bases and J by 5 bases, with 6 bases left in between. The length of the CDR3 is 11 residues. The CDR3 loop is CASRIGDTQYF. CDR3 coding DNA: TGTGCCAGCAGAATAGGAGATACGCAGTATTTT.

The chain joins TRBV6-1 to TRBJ2-5, with D perhaps matching TRBD1 (5 bases). Trimming shortened V by 11 bases and J by 2 bases, and 21 bases separated the two germline ends. The CDR3 has 15 residues. Germline lookup yields CDR1 MNHNS and CDR2 SASEGT. For the CDR3, the DNA is TGTGCCGCCCAGGGAACGAGGTCTTGGCAAGAGACCCAGTACTTC. It specifies CAAQGTRSWQETQYF.

As concerns this clonotype: This may stem from a read error, because a much larger clone lies one nucleotide away. The chain couples TRBV7-2 to TRBJ2-7; D call uncertain. V was cut by 5 bases and J by 7 bases, with 24 bases left in between. The length of the CDR3 is 16 residues. The V gene's germline CDR1 is SGHTA and CDR2 FQGNSA. CDR3 nucleotide sequence: TGTGCCAGCAGCCCGTCTGGAGCGAACACCTACAATGAGCAGTACTTC. Its protein is CASSPSGANTYNEQYF.

J is TRBJ2-1 and V is TRBV4-3; tentatively, D is TRBD2 (5 bases). Per germline, CDR1 LGHNA and CDR2 YSLEER. The germline V and J ends were trimmed by 0 bases and 8 bases, with 8 bases remaining between them. CDR3 length: 13 residues. This chain's CDR3 is CASSQDGGHEQFF. The CDR3 region has the DNA TGCGCCAGCAGCCAAGACGGAGGACATGAGCAGTTCTTC.

The genes are TRBV20-1 and TRBJ1-1, with a possible D match to TRBD1 (5 bases). CDR1 is DFQATT, CDR2 SNEGSKA, per germline (reference sequence). Trimming removed 0 bases at V and 0 bases at J, with 17 bases between. The CDR3 spans 17 residues. CDR3 protein: CSARDGMRGYMNTEAFF. DNA for the CDR3: TGCAGTGCTAGAGATGGAATGAGGGGATACATGAACACTGAAGCTTTCTTT.

The V gene is TRBV5-1, the J gene TRBJ2-1, with TRBD1 identical over 12 bases. V dropped 4 bases and J dropped 6; count of bases not matched to a gene: 2. Germline V lookup: CDR1 SGHRS, CDR2 YFSETQ. The CDR3 totals 14 residues. CDR3 sequence reads: CASSGTGGSNEQFF. DNA for the CDR3: TGCGCCAGCAGCGGGACAGGGGGCTCCAATGAGCAGTTCTTC.

This clonotype appeared a single time. The germline gene is not matched at one end of the junction; a read error may be the cause. The rearrangement uses TRBV18 and TRBJ2-4; D gene ambiguous. Gene TRBJ2-7 matches the end of the DNA better, so the J call may be wrong. This CDR3 has 13 residues. In germline, CDR1 is KGHSH, CDR2 LQKENI. DNA for the CDR3: TGTGCCAGCACACCAAGGAGTCTCGACGAGCAGTACTTC. Its translation: CASTPRSLDEQYF.

The chain uses TRBV7-8 and TRBJ2-3; 9 nucleotides agree with TRBD2. The CDR3 length is 16 residues. V lost 2 bases, J lost 5 bases, and 8 bases stayed unmatched. CDR1 SGHVS and CDR2 FQNEAQ come from the germline V gene. Here the CDR3 reads CASSLRRGGIRDTQYF. For the CDR3, the DNA is TGTGCCAGCAGCTTAAGGCGGGGGGGAATCAGAGATACGCAGTATTTT.

V and J are TRBV6-2 or TRBV6-3 and TRBJ2-1; either TRBD1 or TRBD2 may fit D (6 bases each). Germline CDR1 and CDR2: MNHEY and SVGEGT. With 8 bases removed from V and 5 bases from J, the gap between germline ends came to 22 bases. There are 16 residues in the CDR3. The CDR3, as DNA: TGTGCCAGCCGCCCGGGGGCCAAAACGTCCCACAATGAGCAGTTCTTC. This codes for CASRPGAKTSHNEQFF.

The V call is TRBV4-1, the J call TRBJ2-3, with a weak D call TRBD2 (6 bases). Germline values: CDR1 MGHRA, CDR2 YSYEKL. The CDR3 contains 16 residues. The ends were cut back, 4 bases at V and 1 base at J, with 15 bases in the middle. The DNA of the CDR3 is TGCGCCAGCAGCCCCCCTAGGGACTCCGGCACAGATACGCAGTATTTT. The encoded protein is CASSPPRDSGTDTQYF.

The rearrangement joins TRBV7-3 to TRBJ2-1; D assignment may be TRBD1 or TRBD2 (5 bases each). Looked up from germline, CDR1 is SGHTA and CDR2 is FQGTGA. The CDR3 consists of 14 residues. With 4 bases removed from V and 5 bases from J, the gap between germline ends came to 12 bases. This chain's CDR3 is CASSSSGQNNEQFF. The CDR3 coding sequence is TGTGCCAGCAGCTCCTCGGGGCAAAACAATGAGCAGTTCTTC. Supplemented by reference TRBV7-3 and TRBJ2-1, the full variable domain reads GAGVSQTPSNKVTEKGKYVELRCDPISGHTALYWYRQSLGQGPEFLIYFQGTGAADDSGLPNDRFFAVRPEGSVSTLKIQRTERGDSAVYLCASSSSGQNNEQFFGPGTRLTVL.

This clonotype was detected a few times. The chain employs TRBV29-1 and TRBJ2-1, with 12 bases aligning to TRBD2. V was clipped by 6 bases and J by 0 bases; unmatched bases: 3. The germline CDR1 and CDR2 sequences are SQVTM and ANQGSEA. The CDR3 is 15 amino acids. CDR3 protein: CSVRTSGVSYNEQFF. The CDR3 bases are TGCAGCGTAAGGACTAGCGGGGTCTCCTACAATGAGCAGTTCTTC.

This clonotype was counted ten times or more. The J gene is TRBJ1-2, the V gene TRBV20-1; 10 bases match TRBD1. Germline V CDR1 and CDR2: DFQATT, SNEGSKA (reference sequence). The length of the CDR3 is 13 residues. The CDR3 DNA reads TGCAGCGTTGGGACAGGGGTAAACTATGGCTACACCTTC. Its translation is CSVGTGVNYGYTF.

This chain uses TRBV9 with TRBJ1-2, with D possibly TRBD1 on 5 matching bases. The CDR3 is made up of 13 amino acids. The germline V and J ends were trimmed by 3 bases and 4 bases, with 10 bases remaining between them. Germline V gene data show CDR1 as SGDLS and CDR2 as YYNGEE. The CDR3 DNA reads TGTGCCAGCAGCGGCAGGGTTATCTATGGCTACACCTTC. As protein: CASSGRVIYGYTF. The full variable domain, with the rest looked up from reference TRBV9 and TRBJ1-2, is DSGVTQTPKHLITATGQRVTLRCSPRSGDLSVYWYQQSLDQGLQFLIQYYNGEERAKGNILERFSAQQFPDLHSELNLSSLELGDSALYFCASSGRVIYGYTFGSGTRLTVV.

In this sample, this clonotype turned up a few times. The rearrangement joins TRBV7-9 to TRBJ1-5; D might be TRBD1 (6 bases). Trimming removed 5 bases from V and 1 base from J, with 15 bases in between. This CDR3 region has 16 residues. Per germline, CDR1 SEHNR and CDR2 FQNEAQ (reference sequence). The CDR3 bases are TGTGCCAGCAGCGCCCGGACAGCCACAAGCAATCAGCCCCAGCATTTT. Translation gives CASSARTATSNQPQHF.

This chain links TRBV6-1 with TRBJ1-2, with 9 nucleotides matching TRBD1. V lost 1 base to trimming and J lost 6 bases; unmatched junction nucleotides: 9. Germline V gene lookup returns CDR1 MNHNS and CDR2 SASEGT. The CDR3 runs 16 residues. The CDR3 sequence is CASSEEFTGGADGYTF. The DNA of the CDR3 is TGTGCCAGCAGTGAAGAATTCACAGGGGGCGCGGATGGCTACACCTTC.

This clonotype was seen many times. The chain carries TRBV20-1 and TRBJ1-1, with TRBD1 as a possible D gene (6 bases). The germline gives CDR1 DFQATT, CDR2 SNEGSKA (reference sequence). V lost 4 bases, J lost 5 bases, and 23 bases lay in between. CDR3 size: 16 residues. Written as DNA, the CDR3 is TGCAGTGCTACCCCCGGAACAGGGAGTACGGGGACTGAAGCTTTCTTT. This sequence encodes CSATPGTGSTGTEAFF.

The chain couples TRBV11-1 to TRBJ2-1; D is unresolved. With 5 bases removed from V and 0 bases from J, the gap between germline ends came to 17 bases. CDR1 is SGHAT, CDR2 FQDESV, per germline (reference sequence). CDR3 length: 17 residues. CDR3 DNA sequence: TGTGCCAGCAGCCCCCGAGTGAAGCGTAGCTCCTACAATGAGCAGTTCTTC. The encoded protein is CASSPRVKRSSYNEQFF.